This is a list of T cell receptor beta chains from one sample in a study of cytomegalovirus exposure and HLA in healthy donors. Data came from immunoSEQ multiplex PCR; TCRdb stores just in-frame clones and leaves some out. The sample has more than 65,000 clones; 85% to 95% are singletons. Sequenced material: PBMCs. The receptors were sampled from a man younger than 35 in good health and CMV-seronegative. The CDR3 runs from the conserved cysteine through the conserved F or W. A D gene is named only where the DNA matches it firmly. Clone size is stated in some rows and not others, as once, few, many or a class when expanded.

clone size,J gene,V gene,D gene,CDR3 protein,CDR3 DNA
NA,TRBJ2-7,TRBV6-1,NA,CASSPLRETYEQYF,TGTGCCAGCAGTCCCCTCAGGGAAACCTACGAGCAGTACTTC
once,TRBJ2-2,TRBV7-9,NA,CASSLRDTGELFF,TGTGCCAGCAGCTTACGCGACACCGGGGAGCTGTTTTTT
NA,TRBJ2-7,TRBV30,NA,CAWRDSSYEQYF,TGTGCCTGGAGGGACAGCTCCTACGAGCAGTACTTC
NA,TRBJ2-3,TRBV27,NA,CASSPGRRTDTQYF,TGTGCCAGCAGTCCTGGACGGAGGACAGATACGCAGTATTTT
few,TRBJ2-3,TRBV6-1,TRBD1,CASSGGETDTQYF,TGTGCCAGCTCAGGGGGCGAGACAGATACGCAGTATTTT
NA,TRBJ1-2,TRBV18,TRBD1,CASSPPGTGLGYTF,TGTGCCAGCTCACCACCAGGGACAGGGCTTGGCTACACCTTC
few,TRBJ1-1,TRBV11-2,NA,CASSLETSGSEAFF,TGTGCCAGCAGCTTAGAAACCTCGGGATCTGAAGCTTTCTTT
NA,TRBJ1-1,TRBV5-1,TRBD1,CASSSQTGATEAFF,TGCGCCAGCAGCTCCCAAACAGGGGCCACTGAAGCTTTCTTT
NA,TRBJ2-3,TRBV2,NA,CASRDKVSTDTQYF,TGTGCCAGCAGGGACAAAGTTAGCACAGATACGCAGTATTTT
NA,TRBJ1-1,TRBV27,NA,CASSLVSNINTEAFF,TGTGCCAGCAGTTTAGTTTCTAATATCAACACTGAAGCTTTCTTT
NA,TRBJ2-2,TRBV29-1,TRBD1,CSAIGQGNTGELFF,TGCAGCGCGATTGGACAGGGGAACACCGGGGAGCTGTTTTTT